This T cell receptor beta chain came from a study of T cells expressing NK-cell markers. As regards this clonotype: Its antigen is unidentified.

Germline-derived CDR1 and CDR2 are MGHRA and YSYEKL. The CDR3 length is 16 residues. Study findings and constraints: Roughly 1.0-7.0% of CD8+ T cells in over five donors belonged to dominant NKG2C+ clonotypes.

From its re-call of the 5' RACE reads, TCRdb lists each CDR3 protein once, without DNA. This listing includes around 280,000 distinct CDR3 sequences. This chain links TRBV4-1 with TRBJ2-3; the D call from TCRdb, TRBD2, cannot be confirmed without DNA. Specimen: blood T cells: a sorted CD56 or NKG2C T cell subset, CD4+ or CD8+ T cells, or bulk PBMC T cells (not recorded which). The sequence derives from a young man in good health. This CDR3 reads CASSQEIAGITDTQYF.